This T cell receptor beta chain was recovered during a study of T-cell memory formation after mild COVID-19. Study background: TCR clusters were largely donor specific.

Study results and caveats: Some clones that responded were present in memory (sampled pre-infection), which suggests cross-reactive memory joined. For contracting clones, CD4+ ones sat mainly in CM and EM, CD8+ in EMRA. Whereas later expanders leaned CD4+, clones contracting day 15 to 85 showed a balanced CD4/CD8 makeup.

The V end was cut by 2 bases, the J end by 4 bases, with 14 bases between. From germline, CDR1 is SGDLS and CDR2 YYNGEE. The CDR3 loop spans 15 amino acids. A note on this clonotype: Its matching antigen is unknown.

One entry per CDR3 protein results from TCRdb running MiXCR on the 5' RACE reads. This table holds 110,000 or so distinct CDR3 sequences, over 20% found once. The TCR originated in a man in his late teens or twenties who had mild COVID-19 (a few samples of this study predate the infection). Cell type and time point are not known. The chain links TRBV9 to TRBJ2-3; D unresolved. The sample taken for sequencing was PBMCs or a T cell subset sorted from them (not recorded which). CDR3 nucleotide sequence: TGTGCCAGCAGCGTTGTGGCCCTGGGTCCAGATACGCAGTATTTT. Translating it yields CASSVVALGPDTQYF.